The next 30 T cell receptor beta chains were all read from a single sample in a study of PD-1 blockade in classical Hodgkin lymphoma (dated by TCRdb to 2020 to 2022). Library preparation used the immunoSEQ multiplex PCR assay. TCRdb holds this immuneACCESS table with in-frame rearrangements only. Some clones are missing; in checked studies, unresolved V genes explain under half, and the rest has no known cause. The sample table contains more than 90,000 clones; only one count was recorded for about four fifths of them. The ten largest clones capture around 17% of the sample. The label giving this sample's time point can be read as: cycle 2 day 1 (C2D1) of nivolumab. Every trial patient had relapsed after autologous stem cell transplantation, and cohorts A, B and C differed in prior brentuximab vedotin exposure. The sample consisted of peripheral blood mononuclear cells (PBMCs), taken before the second cycle of nivolumab. These receptors all come from a human donor with classical Hodgkin lymphoma.

This clone was observed a few times. This chain joins TRBV6-1 and TRBJ1-5; D gene unclear. V lost 8 bases and J 9 bases, leaving 14 bases between the germline ends. The CDR3 is made up of 12 amino acids. The germline CDR1 and CDR2 sequences are MNHNS and SASEGT. CDR3 amino acids: CASGVSTRPQHF. The CDR3 DNA is TGTGCCAGCGGGGTATCGACTCGGCCCCAGCATTTT.

The chain is built from TRBV5-6 and TRBJ2-7; no clear D. The CDR3 totals 12 residues. CDR1 and CDR2 from the germline V gene are SGHDT and YYEEEE. Trimming cost V 1 base and J 3 bases, with 5 bases left between them. Written as DNA, the CDR3 is TGTGCCAGCAGCTTGAACTACTACGAGCAGTACTTC. Amino acid sequence: CASSLNYYEQYF. Complete variable domain (other parts from reference TRBV5-6 and TRBJ2-7): DAGVTQSPTHLIKTRGQQVTLRCSPKSGHDTVSWYQQALGQGPQFIFQYYEEEERQRGNFPDRFSGHQFPNYSSELNVNALLLGDSALYLCASSLNYYEQYFGPGTRLTVT.

The chain joins TRBV28 to TRBJ2-7; D is unclear. The CDR3 length is 12 residues. In germline, CDR1 is MDHEN, CDR2 SYDVKM. V was cut by 5 bases and J by 2 bases, with 7 bases left in between. This CDR3 reads CASSLPAYEQYF. The CDR3 DNA sequence: TGTGCCAGCAGTCTCCCGGCCTACGAGCAGTACTTC.

The chain carries TRBV28 and TRBJ1-2; the match to TRBD1 covers 9 bases. Unmatched junction bases numbered 4, after V lost 6 bases and J lost 2 bases. CDR3 length: 14 residues. In germline, CDR1 is MDHEN, CDR2 SYDVKM. The CDR3 sequence: CASSYRGRNYGYTF. The DNA of the CDR3 is TGTGCCAGCAGCTACAGGGGGCGCAACTATGGCTACACCTTC.

The rearrangement uses TRBV6-1 and TRBJ2-7, with 8 positions matching TRBD2. The CDR3 has 14 residues. Unmatched junction bases numbered 8, after V lost 7 bases and J lost 3 bases. Germline V gene lookup returns CDR1 MNHNS and CDR2 SASEGT. The CDR3 sequence: CASIRGAGDYEQYF. The CDR3, as DNA: TGTGCCAGCATCCGAGGAGCGGGAGACTACGAGCAGTACTTC.

The chain employs TRBV19 and TRBJ1-1; D remains ambiguous. The CDR3 length is 12 residues. The germline V and J ends were trimmed by 5 bases and 7 bases, with 11 bases remaining between them. Per germline, CDR1 LNHDA and CDR2 SQIVND (reference sequence). The CDR3 here is CASSLGLYEAFF. The CDR3 DNA sequence: TGTGCCAGTAGTTTAGGACTGTATGAAGCTTTCTTT.

The rearrangement joins TRBV5-1 to TRBJ2-7, with D possibly matching TRBD1 (6 bases). Germline CDR1 SGHRS, CDR2 YFSETQ. The CDR3 is 15 residues long. V gave up 0 bases and J gave up 2 bases, with 12 bases separating them. CDR3: CASSLGDKGAYEQYF. CDR3 DNA sequence: TGCGCCAGCAGCTTGGGTGACAAGGGGGCCTACGAGCAGTACTTC. Looking up the rest from reference TRBV5-1 and TRBJ2-7 gives the full variable domain: KAGVTQTPRYLIKTRGQQVTLSCSPISGHRSVSWYQQTPGQGLQFLFEYFSETQRNKGNFPGRFSGRQFSNSRSEMNVSTLELGDSALYLCASSLGDKGAYEQYFGPGTRLTVT.

This clone was counted between two and nine times. The chain joins TRBV11-1 to TRBJ2-7; D is uncertain. Trimming cost V 4 bases and J 4 bases, with 8 bases left between them. Germline V gene lookup returns CDR1 SGHAT and CDR2 FQDESV (reference sequence). There are 12 residues in the CDR3. CDR3 coding DNA: TGTGCCAGCAGCTACGGACGTTACGAGCAGTACTTC. Translation gives CASSYGRYEQYF. The full variable domain, its missing parts supplied by reference TRBV11-1 and TRBJ2-7, is EAEVAQSPRYKITEKSQAVAFWCDPISGHATLYWYRQILGQGPELLVQFQDESVVDDSQLPKDRFSAERLKGVDSTLKIQPAELGDSAMYLCASSYGRYEQYFGPGTRLTVT.

The J gene is TRBJ2-7, the V gene TRBV5-4; no definite D call. Deletions cut 5 bases from V and 0 bases from J, with 12 bases between. The CDR3 consists of 14 residues. Germline V gene sequence: CDR1 SGHNT, CDR2 YYREEE (reference sequence). The CDR3 sequence is CASSADHNSYEQYF. As DNA, the CDR3 is TGTGCCAGCAGTGCAGACCATAACTCCTACGAGCAGTACTTC.

The gene calls are TRBV6-1 and TRBJ2-3; no clear D. The CDR3 loop spans 13 amino acids. Germline V CDR1 and CDR2: MNHNS, SASEGT. Trimming stripped 6 bases from V and 7 bases from J, with 14 bases between. This CDR3 is CASRYSPPYTQYF. CDR3 nucleotides: TGTGCCAGCAGGTACAGTCCTCCTTATACGCAGTATTTT.

The chain is built from TRBV11-2 and TRBJ2-2, with 8 bases lining up with TRBD2. The ends lost 7 bases at V and 4 bases at J; junction bases unmatched: 8. This CDR3 spans 15 amino acids. Germline CDR1 and CDR2: SGHAT and FQNNGV. This CDR3 reads CASMVPGGGTGELFF. For the CDR3, the DNA is TGTGCCAGCATGGTCCCGGGAGGGGGCACCGGGGAGCTGTTTTTT.

The chain is built from TRBV19 and TRBJ1-1; a weak D match, TRBD1 (6 bases). V was clipped by 3 bases and J by 1 base, with 12 bases between them. CDR1 and CDR2 from the germline V gene are LNHDA and SQIVND (reference sequence). CDR3 length: 15 residues. DNA of the CDR3: TGTGCCAGTAGTATGGACAGCAAAGGGAACACTGAAGCTTTCTTT. Protein sequence: CASSMDSKGNTEAFF.

This chain uses TRBV18 with TRBJ2-7, with D possibly being TRBD2 (6 bases). The CDR3 consists of 13 residues. Germline CDR1 is KGHSH and CDR2 is LQKENI. With 8 bases removed from V and 5 bases from J, the gap between germline ends came to 16 bases. The CDR3 nucleotides are TGTGCCAGCCGGTTCGCTGGCGGGGACGAGCAGTACTTC. It is translated as CASRFAGGDEQYF. The full variable domain, rest sourced from reference TRBV18 and TRBJ2-7, is NAGVMQNPRHLVRRRGQEARLRCSPMKGHSHVYWYRQLPEEGLKFMVYLQKENIIDESGMPKERFSAEFPKEGPSILRIQQVVRGDSAAYFCASRFAGGDEQYFGPGTRLTVT.

The chain joins TRBV7-9 to TRBJ2-1, with D uncertain. CDR3 length: 13 amino acids. CDR1 is SEHNR and CDR2 is FQNEAQ in the germline V gene (reference sequence). The V and J ends lost 7 bases and 5 bases respectively, with 12 bases between them. The CDR3 bases are TGTGCCAGCAACCAAAGACTGAACAATGAGCAGTTCTTC. Amino acids: CASNQRLNNEQFF.

The chain recombines TRBV2 with TRBJ2-7; the match to TRBD2 covers 7 bases. Trimming took 7 bases from V and 2 from J; bases not matched to a gene: 5. Per germline, CDR1 SNHLY and CDR2 FYNNEI. The CDR3 length is 13 residues. CDR3 DNA sequence: TGTGCCAGCATTTCGGGACTAACCTACGAGCAGTACTTC. It specifies CASISGLTYEQYF.

This rearrangement joins TRBV6-5 to TRBJ1-2; 10 bases match TRBD1. The CDR3 runs to 15 residues. Per the germline V gene, CDR1 is MNHEY and CDR2 is SVGAGI. The V and J ends lost 2 bases and 6 bases, in that order; junction bases with no gene match: 6. CDR3 loop: CASSYPGTGENGYTF. For the CDR3, the DNA is TGTGCCAGCAGTTACCCCGGGACAGGGGAGAATGGCTACACCTTC.

The chain links TRBV29-1 to TRBJ2-7, with TRBD2 matching over 10 bases. Per the germline V gene, CDR1 is SQVTM and CDR2 is ANQGSEA. J was trimmed by 4 bases and V by 5 bases; bases with no gene match: 14. CDR3 size: 16 residues. The CDR3 DNA reads as TGCAGCGTTACTACAGGGCCTAGCGGGAGAGGGTACGAGCAGTACTTC. This translates into CSVTTGPSGRGYEQYF.

This clone was found a few times. The chain has TRBV27 and TRBJ1-1, with 7 bases aligning to TRBD1. This CDR3 has 16 amino acids. Looked up from germline, CDR1 is MNHEY and CDR2 is SMNVEV (reference sequence). V lost 2 bases and J lost 4; bases outside the gene matches: 10. The CDR3 DNA is TGTGCCAGCAGTTTAACGGCAGGGGGAACCCTCACTGAAGCTTTCTTT. Translated: CASSLTAGGTLTEAFF.

The rearrangement uses TRBV5-4 and TRBJ1-1; possible D gene TRBD1, 6 bases. Trimming pared 0 bases from V and 0 bases from J, leaving 12 bases between. The CDR3 covers 16 residues. Germline CDR1 reads SGHNT; CDR2 reads YYREEE (reference sequence). CDR3 sequence reads: CASSLAPQGMNTEAFF. CDR3 DNA sequence: TGTGCCAGCAGCTTGGCTCCCCAGGGGATGAACACTGAAGCTTTCTTT.

The CDR3 nucleotides are TGTGCCAGCAGTGGGAGTTTGGGATACAATGAGCAGTTCTTC. Protein: CASSGSLGYNEQFF. The V gene is TRBV5-4, the J gene TRBJ2-1, with a possible D match to TRBD2 (5 bases). CDR3 size: 14 residues. Germline assignment: CDR1 SGHNT and CDR2 YYREEE (reference sequence). Between the trimmed V and J ends, which lost 5 bases and 4 bases, there was a span of 13 bases.

The V call is TRBV6-1, the J call TRBJ1-5, with unresolved D. V lost 4 bases and J lost 0, with 13 bases in between. The CDR3 totals 16 residues. Germline CDR1 is MNHNS and CDR2 is SASEGT. As DNA, the CDR3 is TGTGCCAGCAGTGTCGGTAGGCAGAATAGCAATCAGCCCCAGCATTTT. Protein sequence: CASSVGRQNSNQPQHF.

This rearrangement joins TRBV27 to TRBJ2-1; D may be TRBD1 or TRBD2 (6 bases each). Trimming cost V 2 bases and J 6 bases, with 8 bases left between them. CDR3 length equals 13 residues. Germline CDR1 and CDR2: MNHEY and SMNVEV (reference sequence). CDR3 bases: TGTGCCAGCAGTTTACGGGGGCCCAATGAGCAGTTCTTC. Protein: CASSLRGPNEQFF.

V gene TRBV28 combines with J gene TRBJ2-5, with 7 bases matching TRBD2. From germline, CDR1 is MDHEN and CDR2 SYDVKM. With 2 bases clipped from V and 5 bases from J, the junction kept 11 bases outside the gene matches. This CDR3 is built from 16 residues. The CDR3 sequence: CASSLPTVGGYETQYF. As DNA, the CDR3 is TGTGCCAGCAGTTTACCCACCGTCGGGGGGTATGAGACCCAGTACTTC.

V is TRBV6-1 and J is TRBJ2-5, with 10 nucleotides matching TRBD2. The germline V gene has CDR1 MNHNS and CDR2 SASEGT. This CDR3 contains 14 residues. J gave up 3 bases and V 7 bases, and 5 bases lay outside the gene matches. The CDR3 DNA reads as TGTGCCAGCACTAGCGGGAGTTGGGAAGAGACCCAGTACTTC. As protein: CASTSGSWEETQYF.

This clone was observed a few times. This chain links TRBV6-4 with TRBJ2-3; 7 nucleotides align to TRBD2. Germline lookup yields CDR1 MRHNA and CDR2 SNTAGT. CDR3 length: 14 amino acids. V dropped 4 bases and J dropped 6; count of bases not matched to a gene: 7. This chain's CDR3 is CASSVAGAPDTQYF. For the CDR3, the DNA is TGTGCCAGCAGTGTTGCGGGAGCACCCGATACGCAGTATTTT.

This chain uses TRBV5-1 with TRBJ2-3; 13 positions agree with TRBD2. Germline-derived CDR1 and CDR2 are SGHRS and YFSETQ. The CDR3 covers 15 residues. Trimming at V came to 7 bases and at J to 5 bases, leaving 7 bases not matched to a gene. CDR3 bases: TGCGCCAGCGGCACGGGACTAGCGGGATTAGATACGCAGTATTTT. Encoded protein: CASGTGLAGLDTQYF.

This clone has only one observation. The chain is built from TRBV6-6 and TRBJ1-1, with D perhaps TRBD1 (6 bases). CDR1 MNHNY and CDR2 SVGAGI come from the germline V gene (reference sequence). V lost 7 bases to trimming and J lost 1 base, with 13 bases between them. The CDR3 sequence is 14 residues long. The CDR3 region has the DNA TGTGCCAGCACCCCGACAGGTGAGAACACTGAAGCTTTCTTT. It translates to CASTPTGENTEAFF.

The chain links TRBV5-6 to TRBJ1-2; 12 bases align to TRBD1. The length of the CDR3 is 15 residues. The germline V gene encodes CDR1 SGHDT and CDR2 YYEEEE. After removal of 4 bases from V and 7 bases from J, the junction contained 8 bases not matched to a gene. The CDR3 bases are TGTGCCAGCAGCCGCCGGGACAGGGGGCCCTTTGGCTACACCTTC. Its protein product is CASSRRDRGPFGYTF.

V and J are TRBV9 and TRBJ2-6, with 8 bases fitting TRBD2. The junction had 13 bases not matched to a gene; V was cut back by 4 bases and J by 1 base. Germline assignment: CDR1 SGDLS and CDR2 YYNGEE. This CDR3 spans 19 amino acids. CDR3 in amino acids: CASSSRSSGSSSGANVLTF. The CDR3 nucleotides read TGTGCCAGCAGCTCCCGATCCAGCGGGAGTTCTTCTGGGGCCAACGTCCTGACTTTC.

DNA for the CDR3: TGTGCCATCACCCCAGGCATCCAAGAGACCCAGTACTTC. This codes for CAITPGIQETQYF. J is TRBJ2-5 and V is TRBV10-3, with unresolved D. The germline V and J ends were trimmed by 7 bases and 1 base, with 10 bases remaining between them. Germline CDR1 ENHRY, CDR2 SYGVKD. This CDR3 is 13 amino acids long.